The next 22 T cell receptor beta chains were all read from a single sample in a study of blood T cells in healthy people across ages. A sample-barcoded 5' primer and a J-beta primer mix were used in a second PCR of roughly 7 to 11 cycles. TCRdb reprocessed the 5' RACE reads via MiXCR and lists one record per CDR3 protein. The repertoire has about a million distinct CDR3 sequences, around 54% of them found once; the top ten carry over 20%. What was sequenced was blood. These receptors were collected from a woman in her sixties or seventies in good health.

The J gene is TRBJ2-3, the V gene TRBV27; possible D gene TRBD1, 8 bases. The germline V gene has CDR1 MNHEY and CDR2 SMNVEV (reference sequence). The ends were cut back, 6 bases at V and 7 bases at J, with 20 bases in the middle. This CDR3 region has 15 residues. This CDR3 reads CASRPGGGSLHTQYF. As DNA, the CDR3 is TGTGCCAGCAGGCCAGGGGGCGGGAGCCTTCATACGCAGTATTTT.

This rearrangement joins TRBV10-3 to TRBJ2-5; possibly TRBD1 for D (6 bases). Trimming removed 2 bases from V and 13 bases from J, with 20 bases in between. The CDR3 contains 14 residues. Germline V gene sequence: CDR1 ENHRY, CDR2 SYGVKD. CDR3 nucleotides: TGTGCCATCAGTGAGCGGCAGGGGAATTACGAGCGGTACTTC. It encodes CAISERQGNYERYF.

The chain has TRBV7-2 and TRBJ2-3, with D hard to call. Germline CDR1 SGHTA, CDR2 FQGNSA. CDR3 length: 16 amino acids. Trimming removed 4 bases from V and 3 bases from J, with 17 bases in between. Here the CDR3 DNA reads TGTGCCAGCAGCTCCACTCCGGGCAGGCGAACAGATACGCAGTATTTT. This gives the protein CASSSTPGRRTDTQYF. The full variable domain, its missing parts supplied by reference TRBV7-2 and TRBJ2-3, is GAGVSQSPSNKVTEKGKDVELRCDPISGHTALYWYRQSLGQGLEFLIYFQGNSAPDKSGLPSDRFSAERTGGSVSTLTIQRTQQEDSAVYLCASSSTPGRRTDTQYFGPGTRLTVL.

This clonotype was found a few times. The CDR3 region is CSVVIRIYEQYF. Written as DNA, the CDR3 is TGCAGCGTTGTTATACGGATCTACGAGCAGTACTTC. J is TRBJ2-7 and V is TRBV29-1; D ambiguous. This CDR3 contains 12 residues. Trimming shortened V by 4 bases and J by 3 bases, and 10 bases separated the two germline ends. Germline CDR1 reads SQVTM; CDR2 reads ANQGSEA.

This clonotype was counted between two and nine times. This rearrangement joins TRBV7-9 to TRBJ2-1, with TRBD1 as a possible D gene (5 bases). V was pared by 4 bases and J by 7 bases, with 11 bases between. The length of the CDR3 is 13 residues. Germline V gene sequence: CDR1 SEHNR, CDR2 FQNEAQ (reference sequence). The CDR3 is CASSSPTENEQFF. In DNA form, the CDR3 reads TGTGCCAGCAGCTCCCCGACAGAGAATGAGCAGTTCTTC.

This rearrangement joins TRBV20-1 to TRBJ2-3, with 8 bases fitting TRBD2. The CDR3 sequence is 15 residues long. Germline loops: CDR1 DFQATT, CDR2 SNEGSKA (reference sequence). J gave up 1 base and V 3 bases, and 6 bases lay outside the gene matches. CDR3 in DNA: TGCAGTGCTAGGGCGGACGGGAGGGGCACAGATACGCAGTATTTT. Encoded protein: CSARADGRGTDTQYF.

This clonotype was counted between two and nine times. The chain carries TRBV6-5 and TRBJ2-7; 12 bases align to TRBD1. V dropped 2 bases and J dropped 3; count of bases not matched to a gene: 5. Germline CDR1 is MNHEY and CDR2 is SVGAGI. This CDR3 is 16 amino acids long. This CDR3 is CASSYRGTGGNYEQYF. The DNA for the CDR3 is TGTGCCAGCAGTTACCGAGGGACAGGGGGCAACTACGAGCAGTACTTC.

The chain has TRBV12-3 or TRBV12-4 and TRBJ2-1, with 7 bases identical to TRBD2. This CDR3 spans 13 amino acids. V dropped 3 bases and J dropped 7; count of bases not matched to a gene: 3. CDR3 protein: CASSFGTTNEQFF. DNA for the CDR3: TGTGCCAGCAGTTTCGGGACTACAAATGAGCAGTTCTTC.

V gene TRBV6-6 combines with J gene TRBJ2-5, with 12 bases matching TRBD2. J gave up 11 bases and V 3 bases, and 13 bases lay outside the gene matches. There are 16 residues in the CDR3. Germline CDR1 is MNHNY and CDR2 is SVGAGI (reference sequence). DNA of the CDR3: TGTGCCAGCAGTTATCCTGCTAGCGGGAGGGACAATGAGCAGTACTTC. Amino acids: CASSYPASGRDNEQYF.

The chain combines TRBV6-2 or TRBV6-3 with TRBJ2-7; TRBD1 agrees at 7 bases. CDR1 and CDR2 (germline): MNHEY, SVGEGT. The CDR3 loop spans 17 amino acids. The trim removed 0 bases at V and 1 base at J, leaving 9 bases unmatched. As DNA, the CDR3 is TGTGCCAGCAGTTACTCGGGCCTAAGACAGGGATCCTACGAGCAGTACTTC. It encodes CASSYSGLRQGSYEQYF.

This chain links TRBV2 with TRBJ2-7; D not certain. V gave up 6 bases and J gave up 1 base, with 7 bases separating them. The V gene's germline CDR1 is SNHLY and CDR2 FYNNEI. The CDR3 extends over 12 amino acids. CDR3: CASREQSYEQYF. Written as DNA, the CDR3 is TGTGCCAGCAGAGAACAGTCCTACGAGCAGTACTTC.

V gene TRBV12-3 or TRBV12-4 combines with J gene TRBJ2-3; TRBD1 matches at 8 bases. The J segment lost 2 bases and the V segment lost 7 bases, leaving 8 bases of the junction unmatched. The CDR3 consists of 15 residues. DNA for the CDR3: TGTGCCAGCAAATTCGGGACAGGTCCCACAGATACGCAGTATTTT. Amino acids: CASKFGTGPTDTQYF.

The V and J genes are TRBV29-1 and TRBJ2-1, with 11 bases matching TRBD2. Germline V gene data show CDR1 as SQVTM and CDR2 as ANQGSEA. This CDR3 has 15 amino acids. After removal of 7 bases from V and 10 bases from J, the junction contained 15 bases not matched to a gene. The CDR3 DNA reads TGCAGCGCTCACTCCACTAGCGGGGGCTCAGGGGAGCAGTTCTTC. It yields the protein CSAHSTSGGSGEQFF.

The V call is TRBV20-1, the J call TRBJ1-2; possibly TRBD1 for D (6 bases). V was clipped by 4 bases and J by 2 bases, with 26 bases between them. Germline V gene sequence: CDR1 DFQATT, CDR2 SNEGSKA (reference sequence). The CDR3 extends over 18 amino acids. This CDR3 reads CSANTGPGGQTTNYGYTF. In DNA form, the CDR3 reads TGCAGTGCTAATACAGGGCCGGGGGGACAAACGACGAACTATGGCTACACCTTC.

Points on this clonotype: This may stem from a read error, because a much larger clone lies one nucleotide away. V gene TRBV20-1 combines with J gene TRBJ2-1; TRBD2 matches 8 bases. CDR3 length equals 15 residues. Germline CDR1 and CDR2: DFQATT and SNEGSKA (reference sequence). After removal of 3 bases from V and 6 bases from J, the junction contained 10 bases not matched to a gene. CDR3 in amino acids: CSARGLGVSFNEQFF. The CDR3 DNA follows: TGCAGTGCTAGGGGACTAGGAGTCTCGTTCAATGAGCAGTTCTTC.

The chain has TRBV19 and TRBJ2-5, with D possibly TRBD1 on 6 matching bases. Germline CDR1 is LNHDA and CDR2 is SQIVND (reference sequence). V lost 5 bases and J 5 bases, leaving 21 bases between the germline ends. This CDR3 contains 16 residues. CDR3 amino acids: CASSSRDTIEGETQYF. In DNA form, the CDR3 reads TGTGCCAGTAGTTCCCGGGACACCATCGAGGGGGAGACCCAGTACTTC.

J is TRBJ2-3 and V is TRBV7-2; D is possibly TRBD1 or TRBD2 (5 bases each). Germline V gives CDR1 SGHTA, CDR2 FQGNSA. The CDR3 is made up of 17 amino acids. Trimming removed 4 bases from V and 0 bases from J, with 17 bases in between. Here the CDR3 DNA reads TGTGCCAGCAGCTCGCCCGAGGGGCGAGCTAGCACAGATACGCAGTATTTT. Its protein product is CASSSPEGRASTDTQYF. Using reference TRBV7-2 and TRBJ2-3 for the parts outside the CDR3, the full variable domain is GAGVSQSPSNKVTEKGKDVELRCDPISGHTALYWYRQSLGQGLEFLIYFQGNSAPDKSGLPSDRFSAERTGGSVSTLTIQRTQQEDSAVYLCASSSPEGRASTDTQYFGPGTRLTVL.

This clonotype was detected a few times. J is TRBJ2-1 and V is TRBV28; no definite D call. The CDR3 is 15 amino acids. V was cut by 5 bases and J by 7 bases, with 18 bases left in between. Germline CDR1 MDHEN, CDR2 SYDVKM. The CDR3 here is CASSTRWGTRNEQFF. The CDR3 DNA reads as TGTGCCAGCAGTACACGATGGGGAACAAGAAATGAGCAGTTCTTC.

This clonotype has only a few counts. The chain carries TRBV29-1 and TRBJ2-1, with 15 bases aligning to TRBD2. CDR3 length: 14 residues. From germline, CDR1 is SQVTM and CDR2 ANQGSEA. Trimming at V came to 6 bases and at J to 9 bases, leaving 6 bases not matched to a gene. CDR3 nucleotides: TGCAGCGTCGGGACTAGCGGGAGGTCGGTTGAGCAGTTCTTC. It is translated as CSVGTSGRSVEQFF.

CDR3 protein: CASSLSSGRAEQYF. CDR3 nucleotides: TGTGCCAGCAGTTTATCAAGCGGGAGGGCCGAGCAGTACTTC. V gene TRBV28 combines with J gene TRBJ2-7, with 10 positions matching TRBD2. CDR3 length: 14 amino acids. Trimming cost V 1 base and J 6 bases; bases outside gene matches: 3. Germline assignment: CDR1 MDHEN and CDR2 SYDVKM.

This chain uses TRBV5-1 with TRBJ1-2, with TRBD1 matching 9 bases. The ends lost 1 base at V and 3 bases at J; junction bases unmatched: 10. The CDR3 is made up of 17 amino acids. CDR1 and CDR2 from the germline V gene are SGHRS and YFSETQ. The CDR3 loop is CASSLYSTGGKDYGYTF. Written as DNA, the CDR3 is TGCGCCAGCAGCTTGTATTCGACAGGGGGAAAGGACTATGGCTACACCTTC.

The chain uses TRBV20-1 and TRBJ1-5, with 7 positions matching TRBD1. Germline CDR1 reads DFQATT; CDR2 reads SNEGSKA (reference sequence). J gave up 3 bases and V 6 bases, and 8 bases lay outside the gene matches. The CDR3 spans 14 residues. For the CDR3, the DNA is TGCAGTGCCTCGGGGACAGATTTCAATCAGCCCCAGCATTTT. It yields the protein CSASGTDFNQPQHF.